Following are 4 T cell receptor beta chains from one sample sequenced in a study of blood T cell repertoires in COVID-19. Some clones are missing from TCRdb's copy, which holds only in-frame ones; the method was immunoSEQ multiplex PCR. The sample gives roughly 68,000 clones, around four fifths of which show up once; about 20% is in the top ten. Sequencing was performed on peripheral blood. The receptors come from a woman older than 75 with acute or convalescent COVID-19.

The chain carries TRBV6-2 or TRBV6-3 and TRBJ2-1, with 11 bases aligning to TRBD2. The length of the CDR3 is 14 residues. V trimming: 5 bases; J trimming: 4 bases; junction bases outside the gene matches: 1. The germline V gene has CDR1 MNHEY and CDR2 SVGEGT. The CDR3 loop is CASSRLAGYNEQFF. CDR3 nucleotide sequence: TGTGCCAGCAGTCGACTAGCGGGGTACAATGAGCAGTTCTTC.

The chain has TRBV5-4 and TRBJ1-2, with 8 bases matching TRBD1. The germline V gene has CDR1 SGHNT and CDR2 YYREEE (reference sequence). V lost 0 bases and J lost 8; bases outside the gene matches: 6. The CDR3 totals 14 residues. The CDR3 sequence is CASSLEYRGNGYTF. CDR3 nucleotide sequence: TGTGCCAGCAGCTTGGAATACAGGGGGAACGGCTACACCTTC.

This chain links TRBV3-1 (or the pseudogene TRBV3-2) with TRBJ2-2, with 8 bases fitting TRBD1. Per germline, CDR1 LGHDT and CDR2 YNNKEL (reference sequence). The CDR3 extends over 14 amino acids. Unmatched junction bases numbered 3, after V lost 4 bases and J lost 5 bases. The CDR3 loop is CASSRQGATGELFF. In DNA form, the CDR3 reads TGTGCCAGCAGCCGGCAGGGGGCAACCGGGGAGCTGTTTTTT.

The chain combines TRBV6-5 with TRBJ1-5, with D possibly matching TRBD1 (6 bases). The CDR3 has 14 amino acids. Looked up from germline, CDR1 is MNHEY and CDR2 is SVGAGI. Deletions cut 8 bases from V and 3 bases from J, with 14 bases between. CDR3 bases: TGTGCCAGCTCCCAGGGGTCGGTCAATCAGCCCCAGCATTTT. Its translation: CASSQGSVNQPQHF.